This entry lists 29 T cell receptor beta chains sequenced from one sample in a study of immune evolution from preneoplasia to lung adenocarcinoma. Clones were read by immunoSEQ multiplex PCR, and TCRdb kept only the in-frame ones, dropping some. The data show over 13,000 clones, with roughly 80% seen just once and 4% to 5% held by the top ten. Material for sequencing was FFPE minimally invasive lung adenocarcinoma tissue. The origin of the receptors is a person between 70 and 80 years old with lung adenocarcinoma.

The chain is built from TRBV5-1 and TRBJ1-4; 7 bases agree with TRBD1. The CDR3 spans 14 residues. The trim removed 4 bases at V and 8 bases at J, leaving 8 bases unmatched. CDR1 and CDR2 from the germline V gene are SGHRS and YFSETQ. The CDR3 coding sequence is TGCGCCAGCAGCGCCACAGGGGTGGAGGAAAAACTGTTTTTT. Amino acid sequence: CASSATGVEEKLFF. The full variable domain, in which reference TRBV5-1 and TRBJ1-4 provide the parts outside the CDR3, is KAGVTQTPRYLIKTRGQQVTLSCSPISGHRSVSWYQQTPGQGLQFLFEYFSETQRNKGNFPGRFSGRQFSNSRSEMNVSTLELGDSALYLCASSATGVEEKLFFGSGTQLSVL.

In nucleotides, the CDR3 is TGTGCCACCAGCAGGGGACTAGCGGGGGTCTACAATGAGCAGTTCTTC. Its translation: CATSRGLAGVYNEQFF. This chain connects TRBV15 to TRBJ2-1; 14 bases agree with TRBD2. V lost 3 bases to trimming and J lost 3 bases; unmatched junction nucleotides: 1. The CDR3 runs 16 residues. Germline V gene data show CDR1 as LNHNV and CDR2 as YYDKDF (reference sequence).

The V gene is TRBV15, the J gene TRBJ1-2, with TRBD1 matching over 7 bases. Germline assignment: CDR1 LNHNV and CDR2 YYDKDF (reference sequence). J was trimmed by 0 bases and V by 1 base; bases with no gene match: 5. The CDR3 totals 16 residues. Here the CDR3 reads CATSRGGTDANYGYTF. The CDR3 nucleotides read TGTGCCACCAGCAGAGGGGGGACAGATGCTAACTATGGCTACACCTTC.

By share, this clone counts as large. The V call is TRBV20-1, the J call TRBJ1-5; D is unresolved. This CDR3 comprises 11 residues. The V end lost 3 bases, the J end lost 5 bases, and 5 bases lay between the germline ends. The germline V gene encodes CDR1 DFQATT and CDR2 SNEGSKA (reference sequence). The CDR3 bases are TGCAGTGCTAGCGGGGATCAGCCCCAGCATTTT. Translating gives CSASGDQPQHF.

This chain uses TRBV30 with TRBJ1-1, with D tentatively TRBD1 (5 bases). Germline values: CDR1 GTSNPN, CDR2 SVGIG (reference sequence). CDR3 length: 13 amino acids. The ends were cut back, 8 bases at V and 0 bases at J, with 13 bases in the middle. The CDR3 bases are TGTGCCGGAAGCAGGGAATTGAACACTGAAGCTTTCTTT. The encoded protein is CAGSRELNTEAFF.

The J gene is TRBJ2-2, the V gene TRBV18; D not resolved. The CDR3 has 13 amino acids. Germline V gene sequence: CDR1 KGHSH, CDR2 LQKENI. V was trimmed by 5 bases and J by 4 bases, leaving 8 bases between them. The CDR3 nucleotides are TGTGCCAGCTCATTAACTATCACCGGGGAGCTGTTTTTT. Translating it yields CASSLTITGELFF. The full variable domain, its missing parts supplied by reference TRBV18 and TRBJ2-2, is NAGVMQNPRHLVRRRGQEARLRCSPMKGHSHVYWYRQLPEEGLKFMVYLQKENIIDESGMPKERFSAEFPKEGPSILRIQQVVRGDSAAYFCASSLTITGELFFGEGSRLTVL.

The V gene is TRBV2, the J gene TRBJ2-1; D ambiguous. The germline V and J ends were trimmed by 4 bases and 5 bases, with 12 bases remaining between them. The germline CDR1 and CDR2 sequences are SNHLY and FYNNEI. The CDR3 length is 14 residues. The CDR3: CASSGRYMDNEQFF. CDR3 in DNA: TGTGCCAGCAGTGGGCGGTACATGGACAATGAGCAGTTCTTC.

The V and J genes are TRBV4-1 and TRBJ2-5; D call uncertain. Per germline, CDR1 MGHRA and CDR2 YSYEKL. This CDR3 comprises 14 residues. V was cut by 7 bases and J by 5 bases, with 17 bases left in between. The CDR3 loop is CASTLELFAETQYF. The CDR3 bases are TGCGCCAGCACTCTGGAGTTATTTGCCGAGACCCAGTACTTC.

This clone was seen a handful of times. The CDR3 DNA is TGTGCCGGATACTGTTTCCGGGCCAATGAAAAACTGTTTTTT. Translation gives CAGYCFRANEKLFF. The chain links TRBV7-9 to TRBJ1-4; D gene unclear. This CDR3 is 14 amino acids long. The ends were cut back, 11 bases at V and 5 bases at J, with 18 bases in the middle. Germline CDR1 reads SEHNR; CDR2 reads FQNEAQ (reference sequence). Full variable domain (rest looked up from reference TRBV7-9 and TRBJ1-4): DTGVSQNPRHKITKRGQNVTFRCDPISEHNRLYWYRQTLGQGPEFLTYFQNEAQLEKSRLLSDRFSAERPKGSFSTLEIQRTEQGDSAMYLCAGYCFRANEKLFFGSGTQLSVL.

The V gene is TRBV7-9, the J gene TRBJ1-6, with unresolved D. Trimming stripped 5 bases from V and 6 bases from J, with 8 bases between. Germline CDR1 and CDR2: SEHNR and FQNEAQ (reference sequence). The CDR3 is 13 amino acids. The CDR3 region is CASSASLNSPLHF. DNA of the CDR3: TGTGCCAGCAGCGCGTCCCTTAATTCACCCCTCCACTTT.

The chain links TRBV30 to TRBJ2-7, with 12 bases aligning to TRBD2. The germline CDR1 and CDR2 sequences are GTSNPN and SVGIG (reference sequence). Unmatched junction bases numbered 3, after V lost 8 bases and J lost 1 base. The length of the CDR3 is 13 residues. The DNA for the CDR3 is TGTGCCCGAGGGACTAGCGGGTCCTACGAGCAGTACTTC. The encoded protein is CARGTSGSYEQYF.

This clone was seen a handful of times. V and J are TRBV9 and TRBJ1-3; TRBD1 might be the D (5 bases). The CDR3 contains 16 residues. Trimming removed 0 bases at V and 0 bases at J, with 10 bases between. CDR1 is SGDLS, CDR2 YYNGEE, per germline. Here the CDR3 reads CASSVGPGTSGNTIYF. DNA for the CDR3: TGTGCCAGCAGCGTAGGTCCGGGGACCTCTGGAAACACCATATATTTT.

The V call is TRBV30, the J call TRBJ2-1, with a possible D match to TRBD2 (6 bases). V was cut by 5 bases and J by 2 bases, with 16 bases left in between. The CDR3 has 15 residues. The germline V gene has CDR1 GTSNPN and CDR2 SVGIG (reference sequence). CDR3 in amino acids: CAWQKLSGPYNEQFF. In DNA form, the CDR3 reads TGTGCCTGGCAAAAGTTAAGCGGGCCCTACAATGAGCAGTTCTTC.

V gene TRBV19 combines with J gene TRBJ2-3; possible D gene TRBD2, 7 bases. This CDR3 has 13 amino acids. Per the germline V gene, CDR1 is LNHDA and CDR2 is SQIVND (reference sequence). V lost 6 bases, J lost 5 bases, and 12 bases lay in between. CDR3 nucleotides: TGTGCCAGTAGGAGGGGGGGCGTAGATACGCAGTATTTT. It codes for CASRRGGVDTQYF.

In this sample, this clone turned up a few times. The gene calls are TRBV19 and TRBJ2-1; the match to TRBD1 covers 9 bases. This CDR3 region has 16 residues. Germline CDR1 reads LNHDA; CDR2 reads SQIVND (reference sequence). The ends lost 4 bases at V and 6 bases at J; junction bases unmatched: 10. The CDR3, as DNA: TGTGCCAGTAGTACTACCGGGACAGGGTTGCCCAATGAGCAGTTCTTC. This sequence encodes CASSTTGTGLPNEQFF.

The J gene is TRBJ1-4, the V gene TRBV11-2; D is undetermined. The V and J ends lost 4 bases and 3 bases respectively, with 12 bases between them. CDR1 is SGHAT, CDR2 FQNNGV, per germline. The length of the CDR3 is 15 residues. The CDR3 DNA follows: TGTGCCAGCAGCTACGAGTTGGGTCCTAATGAAAAACTGTTTTTT. Its protein is CASSYELGPNEKLFF.

The chain combines TRBV30 with TRBJ2-7; D is unresolved. The CDR3 is 13 residues long. V lost 0 bases and J 6 bases, leaving 12 bases between the germline ends. Germline lookup yields CDR1 GTSNPN and CDR2 SVGIG (reference sequence). CDR3 protein: CAWSVHEDGEQYF. As DNA, the CDR3 is TGTGCCTGGAGTGTACACGAGGATGGCGAGCAGTACTTC.

This rearrangement joins TRBV27 to TRBJ2-5; D not certain. The germline CDR1 and CDR2 sequences are MNHEY and SMNVEV (reference sequence). V was cut by 3 bases and J by 1 base, with 9 bases left in between. This CDR3 contains 14 residues. This CDR3 reads CASSFTPFQETQYF. CDR3 bases: TGTGCCAGCAGTTTCACACCGTTCCAAGAGACCCAGTACTTC.

V and J are TRBV28 and TRBJ1-2; D not resolved. Germline CDR1 is MDHEN and CDR2 is SYDVKM. This CDR3 is built from 15 residues. Trimming stripped 7 bases from V and 4 bases from J, with 19 bases between. CDR3 loop: CASTPPWVVSYGYTF. For the CDR3, the DNA is TGTGCCAGCACCCCCCCTTGGGTGGTAAGCTATGGCTACACCTTC.

Worth noting for this clone: Germline and junction disagree at one end, which may indicate a read error. V usage is TRBV7-7 and J usage is TRBJ2-1; the D gene could be TRBD1 or TRBD2 (5 bases each). Looked up from germline, CDR1 is SSHAT and CDR2 is FNYEAQ (reference sequence). The CDR3 spans 13 residues. This chain's CDR3 is CASSRDGDNEQFF. In nucleotides, the CDR3 is TGTGCTAGCAGCCGGGACGGCGACAATGAGCAGTTCTTC.

The chain links TRBV4-1 to TRBJ2-5; 7 nucleotides line up with TRBD2. The length of the CDR3 is 15 residues. Trimming took 1 base from V and 2 from J; bases not matched to a gene: 4. The germline CDR1 and CDR2 sequences are MGHRA and YSYEKL. CDR3 protein: CASSQVRTRQETQYF. DNA for the CDR3: TGCGCCAGCAGCCAAGTTCGGACTAGACAAGAGACCCAGTACTTC.

The chain is built from TRBV30 and TRBJ1-1, with 9 bases that match TRBD1. Germline CDR1 reads GTSNPN; CDR2 reads SVGIG (reference sequence). V gave up 4 bases and J gave up 0 bases; unmatched junction bases: 3. The CDR3 covers 14 residues. The CDR3 is CAWTNRGLNTEAFF. The CDR3 DNA follows: TGTGCCTGGACGAACAGGGGGCTGAACACTGAAGCTTTCTTT.

The chain recombines TRBV10-3 with TRBJ2-7; TRBD2 might be the D (6 bases). CDR1 is ENHRY, CDR2 SYGVKD, per germline. Trimming took 6 bases from V and 5 from J, leaving 17 bases between them. The CDR3 is 14 amino acids. The CDR3 nucleotides are TGTGCCATCAGAGGGGACTCCCCATACAACGAGCAGTACTTC. Translation: CAIRGDSPYNEQYF.

The chain employs TRBV6-5 and TRBJ2-5; D is perhaps TRBD1 (5 bases). The CDR3 runs to 14 residues. Per germline, CDR1 MNHEY and CDR2 SVGAGI. Trimming took off 6 bases at V and 6 bases at J, with 17 bases between the two ends. In DNA, the CDR3 is TGTGCCAGCAGGTCGGGCGACAAGGGGAAGACCCAGTACTTC. Translation gives CASRSGDKGKTQYF.

The rearrangement links TRBV4-2 to TRBJ2-7, with D unclear. The ends were cut back, 3 bases at V and 2 bases at J, with 11 bases in the middle. The CDR3 is 14 amino acids. The V gene's germline CDR1 is LGHNA and CDR2 YNFKEQ. The CDR3 DNA follows: TGTGCCAGCAGCCAGGGTAGCTTAACCTACGAGCAGTACTTC. Translated, it gives CASSQGSLTYEQYF.

The chain is built from TRBV4-2 and TRBJ1-3; D is uncertain. The CDR3 extends over 17 amino acids. Germline V gene sequence: CDR1 LGHNA, CDR2 YNFKEQ. V was pared by 0 bases and J by 4 bases, with 16 bases between. This chain's CDR3 is CASSQEGPFLAGNTIYF. The CDR3 nucleotides are TGTGCCAGCAGCCAAGAAGGGCCCTTTTTAGCGGGAAACACCATATATTTT.

This clone was counted a few times. The V and J genes are TRBV27 and TRBJ1-2; 7 nucleotides agree with TRBD1. Per germline, CDR1 MNHEY and CDR2 SMNVEV (reference sequence). Trimming removed 7 bases from V and 0 bases from J; junction bases left unmatched: 8. CDR3 length: 15 amino acids. The CDR3 loop is CASIRRDSSNYGYTF. The CDR3 region has the DNA TGTGCCAGCATAAGACGGGACAGCTCTAACTATGGCTACACCTTC.

The chain recombines TRBV2 with TRBJ1-1; possible D gene TRBD1, 5 bases. V lost 2 bases, J lost 7 bases, and 8 bases lay in between. Per the germline V gene, CDR1 is SNHLY and CDR2 is FYNNEI. CDR3 length: 12 amino acids. The CDR3 sequence is CASSEQGFEAFF. The CDR3 DNA follows: TGTGCCAGCAGTGAACAGGGTTTTGAAGCTTTCTTT.

This chain uses TRBV23-1 with TRBJ2-6; 12 bases match TRBD2. TRBV23-1 is designated an ORF whose function remains uncertain. This CDR3 has 19 amino acids. Germline trimming cut 11 bases from V and 3 bases from J; bases unmatched to any gene: 17. CDR3 region: CAVRLTGKTSGSGANVLTF. CDR3 nucleotide sequence: TGCGCCGTCAGATTGACAGGAAAGACTAGCGGGAGTGGGGCCAACGTCCTGACTTTC.